The entry below describes one T cell receptor (beta chain). Its antigen remains unknown. These data are taken from a study of T cell responses to AZD1222 COVID-19 vaccine. Clones were sequenced by immunoSEQ multiplex PCR, and TCRdb holds only the in-frame ones, with some missing. The repertoire holds more than 85,000 clones, approximately 85% seen once, with 4% to 5% in the top ten. Study results and limitations: Clonal diversity may have been underestimated in mostly white British donors.

Germline lookup yields CDR1 LGHNA and CDR2 YSLEER. Trimming shortened V by 1 base and J by 8 bases, and 15 bases separated the two germline ends. CDR3 size: 14 residues. The sequence derives from an adult in good health. The specimen comprised peripheral blood, sampled on day 0 of AZD1222 vaccination. The rearrangement links TRBV4-3 to TRBJ2-7, with a possible D match to TRBD2 (5 bases). Here the CDR3 reads CASSQGRGRGKQYF. For the CDR3, the DNA is TGCGCCAGCAGCCAAGGTAGAGGGAGAGGCAAGCAGTACTTC.